One T cell receptor beta chain is described in this entry. This clonotype was detected many times. The antigen it binds to is not known. No per-base quality is available; no much larger clone lies one base away. Ficoll-Paque density gradient centrifugation was used to isolate PBMCs. The data are from a study of T-cell memory formation after mild COVID-19 listed by TCRdb under 2021. Some background on the complete study: Most TCR sequence clusters were specific to one of the two donors. In a couple of donors, T-cell clones that expanded and contracted after mild COVID-19 were followed by sequencing TCRalpha and TCRbeta repertoires longitudinally. The cohort comprised two young, previously healthy adult volunteers, one female and one male. The paper as a whole reports these results and caveats: Only two mild cases were covered by the study, and larger cohorts that include severe cases with pre-infection samples were considered necessary. The detection of some responding clones in pre-infection memory suggests that pre-existing cross-reactive memory T cells joined the SARS-CoV-2 response. SARS-CoV-2 specificity was not confirmed for the second-wave clones peaking on day 37. Contracting CD4+ clones were located mainly in the CM and EM memory subsets, whereas CD8+ clones were found to be enriched in EMRA. From day 15 to 85, contracting clones showed balanced CD4/CD8 phenotypes, whereas a second wave of clones that expanded from day 15 to 37 leaned towards CD4+.

For CDR1 and CDR2, the germline V gene lists LGHNA and YSLEER. CDR3 length: 15 amino acids, cysteine to phenylalanine. Solely the CDR3 DNA is kept, with 45 bases framed from the first base. After removal of 4 bases from V and 4 bases from J, the junction retains 6 bases not matched to a gene. The instrument was an Illumina NovaSeq 6000. TCRalpha and TCRbeta cDNA libraries were constructed by 5'RACE with constant-segment primers, with sample barcodes and unique molecular identifiers being introduced. Trizol reagent was used to extract RNA from every sample. Libraries were amplified in two PCR steps, with a second sample barcode and Illumina TruSeq adapters added in the second step. Libraries were sequenced on an Illumina NovaSeq with 2 x 150 bp paired-end reads. Per the original workflow: The reads were demultiplexed and collapsed into UMI-guided consensus sequences using migec v1.2.7. Using mixcr v2.1.11, UMI consensuses were aligned to TRA and TRB V and J templates and then assembled into clonotypes. Clonotypes were classified as expanded or contracted when called significant by both edgeR and NoisET, with noise models trained on biological replicates. For edgeR calls, the cutoffs were a false discovery rate-adjusted p below 0.01 and a log2 fold-change threshold of 1. As an exploratory analysis of dynamics, max-normalized trajectories of the 1000 most abundant clonotypes were examined with PCA combined with hierarchical clustering. Separately sequenced CD4+ and CD8+ repertoires were used to assign a CD4 or CD8 phenotype to each responding clone. TCRdb redid the processing of the public reads, applying fastp at Q25 and MiXCR, and retained in-frame beta chains. CDR3 protein duplicates are merged, each entry listing the most common genes and DNA. These V and J calls rely on TCRdb rather than the paper's analysis. For this sample the table gives about 200,000 distinct CDR3 sequences, of which around 9.5% were detected only once. The top ten clones comprise around 3.3% of the sample.

Material: PBMCs or a T cell subset sorted from them (not recorded which). This receptor was obtained from a man aged 18 to 29 who had mild COVID-19 (a few samples of this study predate the infection). The sample titles of this study are shuffled in the database, so cell type and time point are left out; the donor was told from shared clones. The chain is encoded by TRBV4-3 joined to TRBJ1-2; 10 central nucleotides agree with TRBD1. The CDR3 loop reads CASSRGTGVSYGYTF. The nucleotides read TGCGCCAGCAGCCGAGGGACAGGGGTGTCCTATGGCTACACCTTC.